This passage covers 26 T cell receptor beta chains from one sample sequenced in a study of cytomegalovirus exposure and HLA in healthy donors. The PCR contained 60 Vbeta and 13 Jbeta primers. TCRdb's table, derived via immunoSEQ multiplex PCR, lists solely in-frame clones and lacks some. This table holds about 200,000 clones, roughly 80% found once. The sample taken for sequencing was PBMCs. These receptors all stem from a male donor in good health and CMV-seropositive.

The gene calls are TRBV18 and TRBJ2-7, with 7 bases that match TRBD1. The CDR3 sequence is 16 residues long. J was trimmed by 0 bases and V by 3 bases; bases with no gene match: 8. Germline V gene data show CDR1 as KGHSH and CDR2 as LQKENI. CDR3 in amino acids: CASSPPSDRRSYEQYF. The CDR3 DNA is TGTGCCAGCTCACCCCCGTCGGACAGGCGCTCCTACGAGCAGTACTTC.

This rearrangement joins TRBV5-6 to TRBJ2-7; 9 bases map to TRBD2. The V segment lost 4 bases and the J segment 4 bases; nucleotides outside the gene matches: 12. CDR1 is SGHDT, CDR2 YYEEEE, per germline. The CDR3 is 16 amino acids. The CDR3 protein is CASSHNSGRGFYEQYF. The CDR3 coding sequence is TGTGCCAGCAGCCATAATAGCGGGAGAGGGTTTTACGAGCAGTACTTC. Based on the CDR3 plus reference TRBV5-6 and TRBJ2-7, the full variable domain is DAGVTQSPTHLIKTRGQQVTLRCSPKSGHDTVSWYQQALGQGPQFIFQYYEEEERQRGNFPDRFSGHQFPNYSSELNVNALLLGDSALYLCASSHNSGRGFYEQYFGPGTRLTVT.

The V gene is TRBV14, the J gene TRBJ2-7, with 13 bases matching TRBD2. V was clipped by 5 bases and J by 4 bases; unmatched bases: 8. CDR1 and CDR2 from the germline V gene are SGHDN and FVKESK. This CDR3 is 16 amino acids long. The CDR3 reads CASSNSGLAGRYEQYF. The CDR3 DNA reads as TGTGCCAGCAGCAACTCGGGACTAGCGGGGCGATACGAGCAGTACTTC. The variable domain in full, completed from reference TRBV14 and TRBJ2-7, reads EAGVTQFPSHSVIEKGQTVTLRCDPISGHDNLYWYRRVMGKEIKFLLHFVKESKQDESGMPNNRFLAERTGGTYSTLKVQPAELEDSGVYFCASSNSGLAGRYEQYFGPGTRLTVT.

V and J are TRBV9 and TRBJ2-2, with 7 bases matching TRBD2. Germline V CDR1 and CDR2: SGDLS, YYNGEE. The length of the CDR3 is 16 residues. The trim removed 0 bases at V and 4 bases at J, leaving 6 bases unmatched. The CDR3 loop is CASSVDGGSLTGELFF. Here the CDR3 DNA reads TGTGCCAGCAGCGTAGACGGCGGGAGTCTCACCGGGGAGCTGTTTTTT.

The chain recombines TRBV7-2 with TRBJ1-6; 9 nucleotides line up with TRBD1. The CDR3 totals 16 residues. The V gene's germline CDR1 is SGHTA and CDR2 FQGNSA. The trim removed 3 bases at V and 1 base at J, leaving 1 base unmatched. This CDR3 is CASSLGTGSYNSPLHF. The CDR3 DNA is TGTGCCAGCAGCTTGGGGACAGGGTCCTATAATTCACCCCTCCACTTT.

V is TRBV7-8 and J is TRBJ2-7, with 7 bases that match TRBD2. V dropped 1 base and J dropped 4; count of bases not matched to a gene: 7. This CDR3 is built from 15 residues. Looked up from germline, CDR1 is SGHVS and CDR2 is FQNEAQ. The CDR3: CASSLGTRAVYEQYF. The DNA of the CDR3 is TGTGCCAGCAGCTTAGGGACTAGGGCAGTTTACGAGCAGTACTTC.

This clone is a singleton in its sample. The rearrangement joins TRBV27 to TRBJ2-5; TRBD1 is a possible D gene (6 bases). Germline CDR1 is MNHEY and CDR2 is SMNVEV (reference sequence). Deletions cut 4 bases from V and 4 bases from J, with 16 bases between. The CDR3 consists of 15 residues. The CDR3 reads CASSWSGTQGETQYF. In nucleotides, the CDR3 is TGTGCCAGCAGTTGGTCCGGGACACAGGGAGAGACCCAGTACTTC.

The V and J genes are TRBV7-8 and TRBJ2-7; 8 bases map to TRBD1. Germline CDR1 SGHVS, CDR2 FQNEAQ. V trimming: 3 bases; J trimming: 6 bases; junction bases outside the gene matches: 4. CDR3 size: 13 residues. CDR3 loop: CASSLDRESEQYF. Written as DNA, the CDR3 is TGTGCCAGCAGCTTGGACAGGGAGAGCGAGCAGTACTTC.

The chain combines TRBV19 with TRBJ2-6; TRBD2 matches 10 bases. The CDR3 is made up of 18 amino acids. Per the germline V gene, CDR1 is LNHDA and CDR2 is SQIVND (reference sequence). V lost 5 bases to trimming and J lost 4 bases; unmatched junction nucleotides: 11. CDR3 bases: TGTGCCAGTAGTCCTCTAGCGGGGGCCGCGGGGGGGGCCAACGTCCTGACTTTC. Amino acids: CASSPLAGAAGGANVLTF.

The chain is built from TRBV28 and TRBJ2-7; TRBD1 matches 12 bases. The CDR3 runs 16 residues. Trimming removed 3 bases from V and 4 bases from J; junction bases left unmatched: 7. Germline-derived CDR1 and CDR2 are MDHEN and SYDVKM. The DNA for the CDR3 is TGTGCCAGCAGTTTTAATTGGGGACAGGGGGCATACGAGCAGTACTTC. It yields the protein CASSFNWGQGAYEQYF.

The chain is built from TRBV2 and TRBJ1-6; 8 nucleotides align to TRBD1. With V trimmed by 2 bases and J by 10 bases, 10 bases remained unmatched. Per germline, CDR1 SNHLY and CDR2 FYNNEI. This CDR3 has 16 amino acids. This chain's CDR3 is CASSEWADRVRSPLHF. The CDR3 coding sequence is TGTGCCAGCAGTGAATGGGCGGACAGGGTACGGTCACCCCTCCACTTT.

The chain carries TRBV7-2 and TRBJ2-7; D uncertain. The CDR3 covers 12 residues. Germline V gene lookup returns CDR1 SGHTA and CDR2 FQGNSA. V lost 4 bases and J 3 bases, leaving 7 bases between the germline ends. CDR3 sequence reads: CASSSLSYEQYF. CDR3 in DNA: TGTGCCAGCAGCTCTCTTAGCTACGAGCAGTACTTC.

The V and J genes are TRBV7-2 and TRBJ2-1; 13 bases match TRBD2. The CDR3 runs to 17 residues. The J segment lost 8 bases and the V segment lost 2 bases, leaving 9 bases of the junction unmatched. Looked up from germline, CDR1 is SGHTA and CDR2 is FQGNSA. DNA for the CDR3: TGTGCCAGCAGCTTATCGAAATGGACTAGCGGGAGCGATGAGCAGTTCTTC. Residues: CASSLSKWTSGSDEQFF.

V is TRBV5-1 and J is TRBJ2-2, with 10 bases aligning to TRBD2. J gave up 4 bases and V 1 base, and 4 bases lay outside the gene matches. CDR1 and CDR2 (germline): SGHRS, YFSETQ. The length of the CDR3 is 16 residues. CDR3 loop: CASSLLAGEGTGELFF. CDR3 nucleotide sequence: TGCGCCAGCAGCTTGCTAGCGGGAGAAGGCACCGGGGAGCTGTTTTTT.

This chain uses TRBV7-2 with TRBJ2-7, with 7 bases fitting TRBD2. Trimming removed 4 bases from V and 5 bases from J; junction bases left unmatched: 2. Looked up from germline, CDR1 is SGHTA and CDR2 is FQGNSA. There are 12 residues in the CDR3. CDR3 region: CASSSGLHEQYF. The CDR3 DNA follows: TGTGCCAGCAGCTCGGGACTACACGAGCAGTACTTC. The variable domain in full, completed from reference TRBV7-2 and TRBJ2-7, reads GAGVSQSPSNKVTEKGKDVELRCDPISGHTALYWYRQSLGQGLEFLIYFQGNSAPDKSGLPSDRFSAERTGGSVSTLTIQRTQQEDSAVYLCASSSGLHEQYFGPGTRLTVT.

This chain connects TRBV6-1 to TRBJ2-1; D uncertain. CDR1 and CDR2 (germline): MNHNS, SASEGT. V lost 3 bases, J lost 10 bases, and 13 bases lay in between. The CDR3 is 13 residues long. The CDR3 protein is CASSEAISREQFF. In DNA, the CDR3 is TGTGCCAGCAGTGAGGCCATTTCGAGGGAGCAGTTCTTC.

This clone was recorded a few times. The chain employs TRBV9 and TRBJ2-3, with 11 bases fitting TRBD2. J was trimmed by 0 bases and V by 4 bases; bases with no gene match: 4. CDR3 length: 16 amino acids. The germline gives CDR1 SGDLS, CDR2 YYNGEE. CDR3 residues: CASSPRTSGSTDTQYF. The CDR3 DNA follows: TGTGCCAGCAGCCCCCGGACTAGCGGGAGCACAGATACGCAGTATTTT.

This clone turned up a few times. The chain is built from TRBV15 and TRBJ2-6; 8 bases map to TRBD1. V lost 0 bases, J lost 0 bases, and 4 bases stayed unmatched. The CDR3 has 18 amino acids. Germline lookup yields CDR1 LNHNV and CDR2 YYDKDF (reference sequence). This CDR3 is CATSRDVDRASGANVLTF. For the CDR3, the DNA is TGTGCCACCAGCAGAGATGTGGACAGGGCCTCTGGGGCCAACGTCCTGACTTTC. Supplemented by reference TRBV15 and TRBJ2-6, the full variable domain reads DAMVIQNPRYQVTQFGKPVTLSCSQTLNHNVMYWYQQKSSQAPKLLFHYYDKDFNNEADTPDNFQSRRPNTSFCFLDIRSPGLGDTAMYLCATSRDVDRASGANVLTFGAGSRLTVL.

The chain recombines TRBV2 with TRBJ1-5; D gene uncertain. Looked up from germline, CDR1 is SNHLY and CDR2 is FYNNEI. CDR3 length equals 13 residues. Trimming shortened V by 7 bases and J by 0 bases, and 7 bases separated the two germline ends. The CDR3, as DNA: TGTGCCAGCAAGAGGGATAGCAATCAGCCCCAGCATTTT. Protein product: CASKRDSNQPQHF.

The chain's CDR3 is CASSSESGTPFSYEQYF. The CDR3 DNA sequence: TGTGCCAGCAGTTCCGAATCCGGGACACCATTCTCCTACGAGCAGTACTTC. The chain recombines TRBV27 with TRBJ2-7; TRBD1 is a possible D gene (6 bases). V lost 4 bases, J lost 0 bases, and 19 bases lay in between. Germline loops: CDR1 MNHEY, CDR2 SMNVEV (reference sequence). This CDR3 is 17 amino acids long.

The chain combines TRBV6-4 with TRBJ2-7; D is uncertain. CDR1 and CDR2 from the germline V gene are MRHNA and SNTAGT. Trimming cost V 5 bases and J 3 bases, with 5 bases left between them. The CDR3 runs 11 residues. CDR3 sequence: CASSPSYEQYF. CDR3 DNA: TGTGCCAGCAGTCCCAGCTACGAGCAGTACTTC.

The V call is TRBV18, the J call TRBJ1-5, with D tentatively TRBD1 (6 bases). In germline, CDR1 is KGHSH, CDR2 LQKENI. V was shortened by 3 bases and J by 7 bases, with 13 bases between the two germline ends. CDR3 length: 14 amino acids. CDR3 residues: CASSPSGGAQPQHF. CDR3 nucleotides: TGTGCCAGCTCACCGTCGGGGGGGGCACAGCCCCAGCATTTT.

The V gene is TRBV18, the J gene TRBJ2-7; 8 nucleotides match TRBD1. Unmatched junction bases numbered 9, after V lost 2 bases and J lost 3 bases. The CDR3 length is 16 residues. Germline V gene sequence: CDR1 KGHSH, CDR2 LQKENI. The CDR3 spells CASSPSTGTGLYEQYF. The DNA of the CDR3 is TGTGCCAGCTCACCAAGTACGGGGACAGGTCTCTACGAGCAGTACTTC.

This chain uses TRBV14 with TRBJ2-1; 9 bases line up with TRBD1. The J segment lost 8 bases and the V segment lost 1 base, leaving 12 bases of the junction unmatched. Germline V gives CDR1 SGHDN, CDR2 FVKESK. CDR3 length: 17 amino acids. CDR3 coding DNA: TGTGCCAGCAGCCAAGTTTTAGGGACAGGGCTAATCCATGAGCAGTTCTTC. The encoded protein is CASSQVLGTGLIHEQFF.

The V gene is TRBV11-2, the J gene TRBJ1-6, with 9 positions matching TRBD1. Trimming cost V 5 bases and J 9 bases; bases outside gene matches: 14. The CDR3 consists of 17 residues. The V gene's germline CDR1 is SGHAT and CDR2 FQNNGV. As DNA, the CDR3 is TGTGCCAGCAGCCCAGCCGGGACAGGGAAGGTAGTTTCACCCCTCCACTTT. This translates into CASSPAGTGKVVSPLHF.

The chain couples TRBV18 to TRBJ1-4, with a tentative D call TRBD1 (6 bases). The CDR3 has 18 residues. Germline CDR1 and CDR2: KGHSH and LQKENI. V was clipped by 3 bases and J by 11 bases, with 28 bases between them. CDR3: CASSPEFLTGTSRNKLFF. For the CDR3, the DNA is TGTGCCAGCTCACCTGAATTCCTAACAGGGACATCCAGGAACAAACTGTTTTTT.